In this sample, the clone carrying this T cell receptor (beta chain) turned up many times. Its specificity is unknown. The sequenced patients had an expansion of CD8+CD57+ cells seen by flow cytometry. No therapy had been given to the patients at the time of blood sampling. Germline V gene data show CDR1 as PRHDT and CDR2 as FYEKMQ (reference sequence). Trimming took off 3 bases at V and 3 bases at J, with 13 bases between the two ends. This CDR3 has 15 amino acids. The data derive from a study of CD8+CD57+ T cells in acquired aplastic anemia. Study background: The DNA of sorted CD4+ and CD8+ cells averaged roughly 3.2 ug. General observations from the study: Around 27 CD8+ CDR3 sequences occurred in both the patients and the controls. Significant differences in CD8+ Simpson's diversity were not observed between patients and controls.

CDR3 and TCR beta VDJ profiling relied on a genomic DNA template. One entry per CDR3 protein results from TCRdb running MiXCR on the reads. The sample yields about 160,000 distinct CDR3 sequences, less than 60% seen once. The TCR sequence derives from a human donor with aplastic anemia. This rearrangement joins TRBV13 to TRBJ2-3; D remains unclear. What was sequenced was sorted CD4+, CD8+, or CD8+CD57+ T cells (not recorded which) from PBMCs. The CDR3 sequence: CASSFRLEGTDTQYF. The CDR3 nucleotides are TGTGCCAGCAGCTTTCGTTTGGAAGGGACAGATACGCAGTATTTT.